A single sample is the source of the 21 T cell receptor beta chains below, sequenced in a study of blood T cell repertoires in COVID-19. The table came from immunoSEQ multiplex PCR; TCRdb's copy has only in-frame clones and leaves some out. The sample carries over 150,000 clones, 87% recorded once. Sequencing input: peripheral blood. The receptors here all came from an older woman who had recovered from COVID-19.

The genes are TRBV4-1 and TRBJ2-7; 13 bases line up with TRBD2. The V and J ends lost 2 bases and 5 bases, in that order; junction bases with no gene match: 18. Germline lookup yields CDR1 MGHRA and CDR2 YSYEKL. This CDR3 has 20 residues. Here the CDR3 DNA reads TGCGCCAGCAGCCAATGGCCCCCTACTAGCGGGGGGGCCACGCGCCACGAGCAGTACTTC. This sequence encodes CASSQWPPTSGGATRHEQYF.

The chain has TRBV29-1 and TRBJ2-5; 7 positions agree with TRBD1. J gave up 4 bases and V 6 bases, and 8 bases lay outside the gene matches. The CDR3 consists of 13 residues. Germline lookup yields CDR1 SQVTM and CDR2 ANQGSEA. This chain's CDR3 is CSVERQGRETQYF. The CDR3 DNA sequence: TGCAGCGTGGAAAGACAGGGTCGAGAGACCCAGTACTTC.

The V call is TRBV9, the J call TRBJ2-7; no firm D call. CDR1 SGDLS and CDR2 YYNGEE come from the germline V gene. The V end lost 4 bases, the J end lost 3 bases, and 11 bases lay between the germline ends. The CDR3 consists of 13 residues. CDR3: CASSKSTSYEQYF. The CDR3 nucleotides are TGTGCCAGCAGCAAATCAACAAGCTACGAGCAGTACTTC.

The rearrangement links TRBV4-1 to TRBJ1-1; perhaps TRBD1 as D (6 bases). Germline V lookup: CDR1 MGHRA, CDR2 YSYEKL. The CDR3 is 14 residues long. Trimming cost V 0 bases and J 6 bases, with 11 bases left between them. The CDR3 bases are TGCGCCAGCAGCCAAGAACAGGGTGTCGCTGAAGCTTTCTTT. The encoded protein is CASSQEQGVAEAFF.

The rearrangement joins TRBV2 to TRBJ2-3, with 7 bases fitting TRBD2. There are 16 residues in the CDR3. V was pared by 3 bases and J by 1 base, with 7 bases of the junction left unmatched. Looked up from germline, CDR1 is SNHLY and CDR2 is FYNNEI. The CDR3 nucleotides are TGTGCCAGCAGTGAGATACAACTAGCGCGCACAGATACGCAGTATTTT. This codes for CASSEIQLARTDTQYF.

This clone has ten or more counts. This chain uses TRBV6-5 with TRBJ1-1; 7 nucleotides align to TRBD1. The CDR3 sequence is 14 residues long. V lost 2 bases, J lost 4 bases, and 4 bases stayed unmatched. Germline V lookup: CDR1 MNHEY, CDR2 SVGAGI. CDR3 protein: CASSYGPGGTEAFF. For the CDR3, the DNA is TGTGCCAGCAGTTACGGTCCAGGGGGCACTGAAGCTTTCTTT.

The chain has TRBV28 and TRBJ1-3; tentatively, D is TRBD1 (6 bases). The CDR3 sequence is 16 residues long. The germline gives CDR1 MDHEN, CDR2 SYDVKM. Trimming removed 5 bases from V and 1 base from J, with 15 bases in between. Here the CDR3 DNA reads TGTGCCAGCAGTCCCACAGGGTTGAGGTCTGGAAACACCATATATTTT. It encodes CASSPTGLRSGNTIYF.

This chain links TRBV3-1 (or the pseudogene TRBV3-2) with TRBJ2-5; TRBD2 is a possible D gene (6 bases). There are 12 residues in the CDR3. CDR1 is LGHDT and CDR2 is YNNKEL in the germline V gene (reference sequence). V gave up 4 bases and J gave up 4 bases, with 7 bases separating them. The CDR3 coding sequence is TGTGCCAGCAGCCGGAGGGGAGAGACCCAGTACTTC. Translated, it gives CASSRRGETQYF.

The rearrangement uses TRBV5-1 and TRBJ2-3, with 12 bases that match TRBD2. In germline, CDR1 is SGHRS, CDR2 YFSETQ. The V segment lost 3 bases and the J segment 2 bases; nucleotides outside the gene matches: 4. The CDR3 contains 16 residues. The CDR3 coding sequence is TGCGCCAGCAGCTACGGACTAGCGGGATCCACAGATACGCAGTATTTT. It translates to CASSYGLAGSTDTQYF.

The J gene is TRBJ2-2, the V gene TRBV5-1, with 7 bases lining up with TRBD1. Trimming took 0 bases from V and 3 from J; bases not matched to a gene: 8. The CDR3 totals 17 residues. Germline lookup yields CDR1 SGHRS and CDR2 YFSETQ. The CDR3, as DNA: TGCGCCAGCAGCTTGGCGGTGACAGGGTTTGACACCGGGGAGCTGTTTTTT. Its protein product is CASSLAVTGFDTGELFF.

CDR3 residues: CSASGHNEQFF. The CDR3 DNA reads TGCAGTGCTAGTGGGCACAATGAGCAGTTCTTC. J is TRBJ2-1 and V is TRBV20-1; D is uncertain. V lost 3 bases and J lost 5, with 5 bases in between. Germline-derived CDR1 and CDR2 are DFQATT and SNEGSKA (reference sequence). This CDR3 spans 11 amino acids.

The CDR3: CASSLGQSNTGELFF. CDR3 sequence (DNA): TGTGCCAGCAGCTTAGGACAGTCGAACACCGGGGAGCTGTTTTTT. The chain carries TRBV7-9 and TRBJ2-2, with D possibly matching TRBD1 (5 bases). V was shortened by 1 base and J by 0 bases, with 6 bases between the two germline ends. This CDR3 region has 15 residues. Germline V lookup: CDR1 SEHNR, CDR2 FQNEAQ (reference sequence). The full variable domain, with the rest looked up from reference TRBV7-9 and TRBJ2-2, is DTGVSQNPRHKITKRGQNVTFRCDPISEHNRLYWYRQTLGQGPEFLTYFQNEAQLEKSRLLSDRFSAERPKGSFSTLEIQRTEQGDSAMYLCASSLGQSNTGELFFGEGSRLTVL.

The V gene is TRBV5-8, the J gene TRBJ1-2; 7 bases are a match to TRBD1. The CDR3 contains 16 residues. Germline V lookup: CDR1 SGHTS, CDR2 YDEGEE. V was pared by 4 bases and J by 0 bases, with 9 bases of the junction left unmatched. The CDR3 DNA follows: TGTGCCAGCAGCAGCTTCCCAGGGACAGCTAACTATGGCTACACCTTC. Its translation: CASSSFPGTANYGYTF.

This chain uses TRBV2 with TRBJ1-5; D remains unclear. With 6 bases removed from V and 2 bases from J, the gap between germline ends came to 11 bases. This CDR3 region has 14 residues. Looked up from germline, CDR1 is SNHLY and CDR2 is FYNNEI. CDR3 sequence: CASRVWAGNQPQHF. The CDR3 DNA sequence: TGTGCCAGCAGAGTGTGGGCAGGCAATCAGCCCCAGCATTTT.

The rearrangement links TRBV5-1 to TRBJ2-7; 8 positions match TRBD1. This CDR3 is built from 15 residues. With V trimmed by 0 bases and J by 3 bases, 5 bases remained unmatched. The germline CDR1 and CDR2 sequences are SGHRS and YFSETQ. The DNA for the CDR3 is TGCGCCAGCAGCTTGGACGGACAGGGACACTACGAGCAGTACTTC. Encoded protein: CASSLDGQGHYEQYF.

Only a few counts were recorded for this clone. The chain uses TRBV11-2 and TRBJ1-5; 7 bases line up with TRBD1. V dropped 5 bases and J dropped 3; count of bases not matched to a gene: 7. The CDR3 contains 15 residues. CDR1 and CDR2 (germline): SGHAT, FQNNGV. CDR3 DNA sequence: TGTGCCAGCAGCCCCCAGGGACAGATCAATCAGCCCCAGCATTTT. This codes for CASSPQGQINQPQHF.

V is TRBV7-9 and J is TRBJ1-1; D is uncertain. The V gene's germline CDR1 is SEHNR and CDR2 FQNEAQ (reference sequence). V lost 6 bases to trimming and J lost 1 base, with 6 bases between them. The CDR3 runs to 12 residues. Here the CDR3 reads CASSQQNTEAFF. CDR3 nucleotides: TGTGCCAGCAGTCAACAGAACACTGAAGCTTTCTTT.

The CDR3 bases are TGTGCCAGCAGTTACCAAGGGGCGCAGGTAGATACGCAGTATTTT. Protein sequence: CASSYQGAQVDTQYF. This rearrangement joins TRBV6-2 or TRBV6-3 to TRBJ2-3; D might be TRBD1 (5 bases). With 2 bases removed from V and 5 bases from J, the gap between germline ends came to 14 bases. The germline V gene encodes CDR1 MNHEY and CDR2 SVGEGT. The CDR3 spans 15 residues.

This clone was seen only once. The chain joins TRBV2 to TRBJ2-7; D might be TRBD1 (6 bases). The V end was cut by 6 bases, the J end by 12 bases, with 18 bases between. The CDR3 spans 12 residues. The germline CDR1 and CDR2 sequences are SNHLY and FYNNEI. The CDR3 bases are TGTGCCAGCAGGGGCGCCGACAGGACGCTGTACTTC. This sequence encodes CASRGADRTLYF.

The chain uses TRBV18 and TRBJ1-5; 8 positions match TRBD1. Germline V gene data show CDR1 as KGHSH and CDR2 as LQKENI. The CDR3 runs to 14 residues. The V gene end was trimmed by 6 bases and the J gene end by 2 bases; junction bases not matched to a gene: 3. CDR3 DNA sequence: TGTGCCAGCTCTCCGGACAGGGGCAATCAGCCCCAGCATTTT. Translated: CASSPDRGNQPQHF.

The gene calls are TRBV5-1 and TRBJ2-3; D is uncertain. CDR1 and CDR2 (germline): SGHRS, YFSETQ. The CDR3 runs 13 residues. Trimming left V 4 bases short and J 5 bases short, with 11 bases between. The CDR3 bases are TGCGCCAGCAGCGCGCTTGGTGGAGATACGCAGTATTTT. Its protein product is CASSALGGDTQYF. Full variable domain (outside the CDR3, taken from reference TRBV5-1 and TRBJ2-3): KAGVTQTPRYLIKTRGQQVTLSCSPISGHRSVSWYQQTPGQGLQFLFEYFSETQRNKGNFPGRFSGRQFSNSRSEMNVSTLELGDSALYLCASSALGGDTQYFGPGTRLTVL.